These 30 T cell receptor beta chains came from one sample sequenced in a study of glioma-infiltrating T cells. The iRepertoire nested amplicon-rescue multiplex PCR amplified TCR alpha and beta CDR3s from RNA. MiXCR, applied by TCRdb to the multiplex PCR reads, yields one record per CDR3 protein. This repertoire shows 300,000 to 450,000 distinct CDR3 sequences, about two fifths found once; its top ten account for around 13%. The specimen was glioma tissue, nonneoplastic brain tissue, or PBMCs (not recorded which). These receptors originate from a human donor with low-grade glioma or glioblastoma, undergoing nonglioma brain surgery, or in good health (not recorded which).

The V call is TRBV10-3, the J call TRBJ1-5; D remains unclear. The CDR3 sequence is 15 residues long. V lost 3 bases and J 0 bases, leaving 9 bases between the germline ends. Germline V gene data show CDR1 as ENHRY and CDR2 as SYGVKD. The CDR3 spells CAISERPDSNQPQHF. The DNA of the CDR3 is TGTGCCATCAGTGAACGGCCGGATAGCAATCAGCCCCAGCATTTT.

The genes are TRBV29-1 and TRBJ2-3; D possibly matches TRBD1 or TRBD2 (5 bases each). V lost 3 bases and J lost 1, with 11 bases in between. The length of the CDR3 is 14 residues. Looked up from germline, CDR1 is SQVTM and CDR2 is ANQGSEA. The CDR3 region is CSVDRDGRTDTQYF. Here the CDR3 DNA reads TGCAGCGTTGATAGGGACGGTCGCACAGATACGCAGTATTTT.

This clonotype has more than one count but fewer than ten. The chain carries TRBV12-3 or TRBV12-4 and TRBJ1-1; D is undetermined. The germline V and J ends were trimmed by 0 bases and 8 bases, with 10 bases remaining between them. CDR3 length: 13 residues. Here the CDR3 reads CASSLAGYGEAFF. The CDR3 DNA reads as TGTGCCAGCAGTTTAGCAGGTTACGGGGAAGCTTTCTTT.

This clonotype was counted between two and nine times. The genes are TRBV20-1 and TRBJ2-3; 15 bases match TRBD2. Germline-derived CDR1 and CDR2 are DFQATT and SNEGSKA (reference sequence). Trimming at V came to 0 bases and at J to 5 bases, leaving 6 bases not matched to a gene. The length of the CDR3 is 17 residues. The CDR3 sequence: CSARDRTSGRAIDTQYF. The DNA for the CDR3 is TGCAGTGCTAGAGATAGGACTAGCGGGAGGGCCATAGATACGCAGTATTTT.

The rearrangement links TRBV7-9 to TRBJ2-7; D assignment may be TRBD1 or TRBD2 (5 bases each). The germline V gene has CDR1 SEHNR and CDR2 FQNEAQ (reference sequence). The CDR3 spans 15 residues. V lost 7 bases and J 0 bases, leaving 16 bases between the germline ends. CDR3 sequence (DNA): TGTGCCAGCACCCCTGGGGGTCTTATCTCCTACGAGCAGTACTTC. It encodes CASTPGGLISYEQYF.

As DNA, the CDR3 is TGCGCCAGCAGCAGGGGGACAGTCGACGAGCAGTACTTC. It specifies CASSRGTVDEQYF. The chain is built from TRBV5-1 and TRBJ2-7; TRBD1 agrees at 7 bases. Unmatched junction bases numbered 6, after V lost 4 bases and J lost 5 bases. The germline CDR1 and CDR2 sequences are SGHRS and YFSETQ. This CDR3 has 13 residues.

CDR3 in amino acids: CASSESLGQPQHF. The CDR3, as DNA: TGTGCCAGCAGCGAATCGCTGGGACAGCCCCAGCATTTT. The chain carries TRBV7-2 and TRBJ1-5; D call uncertain. Germline V gene lookup returns CDR1 SGHTA and CDR2 FQGNSA. CDR3 size: 13 residues. The germline V and J ends were trimmed by 5 bases and 7 bases, with 12 bases remaining between them. Variable domain in full (rest from reference TRBV7-2 and TRBJ1-5): GAGVSQSPSNKVTEKGKDVELRCDPISGHTALYWYRQSLGQGLEFLIYFQGNSAPDKSGLPSDRFSAERTGGSVSTLTIQRTQQEDSAVYLCASSESLGQPQHFGDGTRLSIL.

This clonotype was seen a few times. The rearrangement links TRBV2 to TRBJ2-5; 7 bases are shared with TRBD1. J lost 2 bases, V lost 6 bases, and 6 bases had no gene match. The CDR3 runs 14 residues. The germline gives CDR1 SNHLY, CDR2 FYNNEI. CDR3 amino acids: CASSVGTEQETQYF. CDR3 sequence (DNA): TGTGCCAGCAGCGTCGGGACAGAGCAAGAGACCCAGTACTTC.

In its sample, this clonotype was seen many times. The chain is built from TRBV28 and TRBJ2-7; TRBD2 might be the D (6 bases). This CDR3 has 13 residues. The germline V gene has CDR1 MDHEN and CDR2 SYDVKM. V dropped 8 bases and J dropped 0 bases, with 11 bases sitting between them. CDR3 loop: CASDSGSSYEQYF. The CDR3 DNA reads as TGTGCCAGCGATAGCGGAAGCTCCTACGAGCAGTACTTC.

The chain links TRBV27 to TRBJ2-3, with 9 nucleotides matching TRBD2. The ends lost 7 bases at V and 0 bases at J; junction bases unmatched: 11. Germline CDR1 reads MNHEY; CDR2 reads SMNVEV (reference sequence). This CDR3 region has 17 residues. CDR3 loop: CASMEGAGGYSTDTQYF. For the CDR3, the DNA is TGTGCCAGCATGGAAGGGGCGGGAGGGTACAGCACAGATACGCAGTATTTT.

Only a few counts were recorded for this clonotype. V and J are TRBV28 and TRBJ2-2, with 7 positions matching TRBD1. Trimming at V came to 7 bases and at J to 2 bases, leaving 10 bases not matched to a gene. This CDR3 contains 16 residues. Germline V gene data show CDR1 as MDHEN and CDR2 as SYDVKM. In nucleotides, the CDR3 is TGTGCCAGCACCCCTCGACAGGGAATAAACACCGGGGAGCTGTTTTTT. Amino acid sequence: CASTPRQGINTGELFF.

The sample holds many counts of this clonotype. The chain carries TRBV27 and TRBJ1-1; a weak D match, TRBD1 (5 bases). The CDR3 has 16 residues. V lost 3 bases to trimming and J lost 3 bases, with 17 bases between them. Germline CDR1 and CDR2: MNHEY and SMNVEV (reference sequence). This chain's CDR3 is CASSLMPEDTHTEAFF. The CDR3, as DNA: TGTGCCAGCAGTTTGATGCCGGAGGACACGCACACTGAAGCTTTCTTT.

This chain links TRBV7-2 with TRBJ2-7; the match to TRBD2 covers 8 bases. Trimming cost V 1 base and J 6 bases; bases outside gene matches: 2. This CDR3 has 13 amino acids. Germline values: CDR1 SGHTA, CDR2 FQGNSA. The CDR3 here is CASSLGGGREQYF. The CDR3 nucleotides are TGTGCCAGCAGCTTAGGCGGGGGGCGCGAGCAGTACTTC.

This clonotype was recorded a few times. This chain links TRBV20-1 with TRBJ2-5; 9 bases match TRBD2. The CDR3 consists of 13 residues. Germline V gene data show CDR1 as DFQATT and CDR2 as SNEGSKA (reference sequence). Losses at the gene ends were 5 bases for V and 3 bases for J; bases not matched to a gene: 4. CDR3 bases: TGCAGTGCTTATAAGCGGGAGGAAGAGACCCAGTACTTC. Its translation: CSAYKREEETQYF.

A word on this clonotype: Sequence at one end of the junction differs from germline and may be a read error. The CDR3 bases are TGTGCCAGCAGCCAAGGGGCAGCTAGCAGCACAGATATGCAGTATTTT. This codes for CASSQGAASSTDMQYF. The chain couples TRBV11-2 to TRBJ2-3; perhaps D is TRBD1 or TRBD2 (5 bases each). The CDR3 contains 16 residues. CDR1 and CDR2 from the germline V gene are SGHAT and FQNNGV.

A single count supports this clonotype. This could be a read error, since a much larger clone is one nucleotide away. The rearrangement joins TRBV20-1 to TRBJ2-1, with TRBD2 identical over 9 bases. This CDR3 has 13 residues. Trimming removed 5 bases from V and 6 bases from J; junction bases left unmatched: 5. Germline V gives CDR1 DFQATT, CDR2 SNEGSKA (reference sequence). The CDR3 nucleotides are TGCAGTGCTGAGACTAGCGGTCCCAATGAGCAGTTCTTC. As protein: CSAETSGPNEQFF.

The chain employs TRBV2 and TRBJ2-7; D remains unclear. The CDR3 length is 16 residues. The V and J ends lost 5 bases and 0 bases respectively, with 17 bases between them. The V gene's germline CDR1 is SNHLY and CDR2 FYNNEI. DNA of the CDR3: TGTGCCAGCAGTTTTGTTCTGGTACAACCCTCCTACGAGCAGTACTTC. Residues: CASSFVLVQPSYEQYF.

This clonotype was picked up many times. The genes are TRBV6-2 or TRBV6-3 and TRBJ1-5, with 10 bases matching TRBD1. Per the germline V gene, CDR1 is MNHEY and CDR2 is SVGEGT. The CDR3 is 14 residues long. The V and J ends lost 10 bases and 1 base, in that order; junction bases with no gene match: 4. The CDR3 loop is CATGQGLSNQPQHF. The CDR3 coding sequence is TGTGCCACGGGACAGGGGCTAAGCAATCAGCCCCAGCATTTT.

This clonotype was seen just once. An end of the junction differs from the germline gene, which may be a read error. The CDR3 bases are TGTGCCGGCAGTGTTGACAGGGGCGAGTACACCGGGGAGCTGTTTTTT. Translation: CAGSVDRGEYTGELFF. This chain joins TRBV6-2 or TRBV6-3 and TRBJ2-2; TRBD1 matches 8 bases. There are 16 residues in the CDR3. CDR1 MNHEY and CDR2 SVGEGT come from the germline V gene.

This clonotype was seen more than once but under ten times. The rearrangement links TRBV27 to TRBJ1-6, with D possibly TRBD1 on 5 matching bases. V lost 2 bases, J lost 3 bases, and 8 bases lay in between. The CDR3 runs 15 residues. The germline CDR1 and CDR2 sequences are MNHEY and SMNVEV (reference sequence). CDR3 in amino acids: CASSLEGFYNSPLHF. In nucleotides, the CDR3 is TGTGCCAGCAGTTTAGAGGGGTTCTATAATTCACCCCTCCACTTT.

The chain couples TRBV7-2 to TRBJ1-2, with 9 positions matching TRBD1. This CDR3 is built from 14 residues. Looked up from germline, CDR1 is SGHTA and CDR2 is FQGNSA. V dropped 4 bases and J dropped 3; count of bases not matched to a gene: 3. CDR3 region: CASSYRDRDYGYTF. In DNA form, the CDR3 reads TGTGCCAGCAGCTACCGGGACAGGGACTATGGCTACACCTTC.

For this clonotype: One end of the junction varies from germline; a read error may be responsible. CDR3 nucleotides: TGCGTCAGCAGCCAAGATTACGAGAACATTCAGTACTTC. Residues: CVSSQDYENIQYF. The chain employs TRBV4-1 and TRBJ2-4; D is ambiguous. Germline values: CDR1 MGHRA, CDR2 YSYEKL. The CDR3 spans 13 residues.

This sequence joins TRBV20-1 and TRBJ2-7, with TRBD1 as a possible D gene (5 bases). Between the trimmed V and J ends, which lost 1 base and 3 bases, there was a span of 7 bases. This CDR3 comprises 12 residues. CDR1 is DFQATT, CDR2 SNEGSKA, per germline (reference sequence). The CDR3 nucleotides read TGCAGTGCTAGAGGTCAGGGCTACGAGCAGTACTTC. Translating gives CSARGQGYEQYF.

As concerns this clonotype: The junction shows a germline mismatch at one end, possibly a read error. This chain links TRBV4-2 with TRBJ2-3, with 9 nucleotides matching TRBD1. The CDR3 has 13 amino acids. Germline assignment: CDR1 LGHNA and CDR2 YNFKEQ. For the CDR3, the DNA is TGTGCCAGCAGCCAACGACAGGGGGATAAGCAGTATTTT. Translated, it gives CASSQRQGDKQYF.

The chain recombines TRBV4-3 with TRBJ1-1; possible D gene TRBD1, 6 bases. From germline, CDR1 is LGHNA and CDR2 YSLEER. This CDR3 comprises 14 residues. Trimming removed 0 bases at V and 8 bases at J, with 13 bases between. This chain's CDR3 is CASSQESGRGEAFF. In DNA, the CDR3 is TGCGCCAGCAGCCAAGAATCGGGCAGGGGCGAAGCTTTCTTT.

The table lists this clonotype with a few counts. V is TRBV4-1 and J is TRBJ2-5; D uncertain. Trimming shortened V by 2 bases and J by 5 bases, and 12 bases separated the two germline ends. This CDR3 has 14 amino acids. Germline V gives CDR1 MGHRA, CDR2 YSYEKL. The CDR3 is CASSQLAGVETQYF. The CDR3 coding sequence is TGCGCCAGCAGCCAACTGGCAGGTGTGGAGACCCAGTACTTC.

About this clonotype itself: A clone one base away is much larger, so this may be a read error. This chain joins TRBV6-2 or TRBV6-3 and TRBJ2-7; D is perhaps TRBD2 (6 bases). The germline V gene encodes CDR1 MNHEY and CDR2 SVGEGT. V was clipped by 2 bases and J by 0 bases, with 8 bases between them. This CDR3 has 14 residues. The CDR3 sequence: CASSYPSVSYEQYF. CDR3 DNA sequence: TGTGCCAGCAGTTACCCTAGCGTCTCCTACGAGCAGTACTTC.

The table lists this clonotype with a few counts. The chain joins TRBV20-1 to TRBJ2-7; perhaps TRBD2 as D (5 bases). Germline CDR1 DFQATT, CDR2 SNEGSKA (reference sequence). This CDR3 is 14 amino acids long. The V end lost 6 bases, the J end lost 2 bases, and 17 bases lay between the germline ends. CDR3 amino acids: CSARWTRRTYEQYF. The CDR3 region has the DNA TGCAGTGCCCGATGGACGAGGAGGACCTACGAGCAGTACTTC.

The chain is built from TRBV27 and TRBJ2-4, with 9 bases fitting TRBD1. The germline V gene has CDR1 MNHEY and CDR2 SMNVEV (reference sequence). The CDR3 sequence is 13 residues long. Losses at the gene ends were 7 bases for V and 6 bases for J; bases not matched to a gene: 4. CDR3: CASKTGGGNIQYF. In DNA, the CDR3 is TGTGCCAGCAAGACAGGGGGAGGAAACATTCAGTACTTC.

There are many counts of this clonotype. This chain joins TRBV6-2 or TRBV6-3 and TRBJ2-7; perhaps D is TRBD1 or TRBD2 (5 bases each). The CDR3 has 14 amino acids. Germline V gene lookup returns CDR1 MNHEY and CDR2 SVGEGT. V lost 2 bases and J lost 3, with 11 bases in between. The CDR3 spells CASSYLWGSYEQYF. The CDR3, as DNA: TGTGCCAGCAGTTACCTCTGGGGGAGCTACGAGCAGTACTTC.